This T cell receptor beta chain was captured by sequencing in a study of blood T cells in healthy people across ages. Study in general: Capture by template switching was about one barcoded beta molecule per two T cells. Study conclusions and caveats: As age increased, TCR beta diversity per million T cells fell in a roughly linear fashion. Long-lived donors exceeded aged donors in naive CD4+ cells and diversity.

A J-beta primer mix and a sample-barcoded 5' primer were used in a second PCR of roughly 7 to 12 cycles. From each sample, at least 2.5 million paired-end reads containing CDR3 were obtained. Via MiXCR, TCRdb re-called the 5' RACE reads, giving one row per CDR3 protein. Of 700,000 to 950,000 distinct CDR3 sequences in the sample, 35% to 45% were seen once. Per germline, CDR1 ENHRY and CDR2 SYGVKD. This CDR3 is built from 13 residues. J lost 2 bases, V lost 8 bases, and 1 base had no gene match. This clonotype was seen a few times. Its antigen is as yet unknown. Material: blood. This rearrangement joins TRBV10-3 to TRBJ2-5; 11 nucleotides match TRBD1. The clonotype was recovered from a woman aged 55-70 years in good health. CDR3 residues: CAIGTGGQETQYF. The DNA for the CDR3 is TGTGCCATCGGGACAGGGGGACAAGAGACCCAGTACTTC.